Described below is a single TCR beta chain sequence and its context. Its antigen is unknown. This sample also contains other DNA sequences that code for the same CDR3. The sample originates from a study of metastatic and nonmetastatic thyroid tumors. The wider study: Peripheral blood and tumor or nodule samples from malignant and benign thyroid patients were compared. Study results and limitations: In blood and tumor, TCR beta diversity was reportedly significantly higher in malignant thyroid tumors than in benign nodules.

In the study's own analysis: What underpinned the distant-metastasis classifier for papillary thyroid cancer was the set of CDR3 differences across clinicopathological groups. TCRdb reanalyzed the PCR reads with MiXCR. In this record, the V and J calls reflect TCRdb's handling and not the investigators' own analysis. The data show about 36,000 clones, about 20% seen once. Germline values: CDR1 LNHDA, CDR2 SQIVND (reference sequence). Trimming pared 0 bases from V and 7 bases from J, leaving 4 bases between. This CDR3 has 12 residues. All patients reached thyroid surgery having received no treatment beforehand.

The V and J genes are TRBV19 and TRBJ1-5; D is unclear. This receptor was identified in a female donor with papillary thyroid cancer or a benign thyroid nodule (not recorded which). Some clones in this sample may be carry-over from other donors' samples. The sample taken for sequencing was blood. In DNA, the CDR3 is TGTGCCAGTAGTATAGAGGGCCAGCCCCAGCATTTT. It yields the protein CASSIEGQPQHF.